This TCR beta chain was identified in a study of shared clonotypes between healthy human individuals. Study background: CD4 naive and memory got three plates each, CD8 naive two, CD8 memory one.

In the CD4+ fraction, cells were divided into CD45RA+ naive and CD45RA-negative memory subsets. With 3 bases removed from V and 7 bases from J, the gap between germline ends came to 10 bases. The germline gives CDR1 ENHRY, CDR2 SYGVKD. This CDR3 spans 12 amino acids. In the sorted-subset replicate PCRs, about 190 ng DNA, roughly 30,000 T cell genomes, was used. Assay used: immunoSEQ multiplex PCR; TCRdb lists only in-frame clones, some missing. The sample has about 2.4 million clones, approximately 93% seen once. The V and J genes are TRBV10-3 and TRBJ2-7, with D unresolved. This receptor was obtained from a man between 18 and 35 years old in good health. Some clones in this sample may be carry-over from other donors' samples. The sample taken for sequencing was naive CD4+ T cells from PBMCs. Subset: CD45RA+ positively selected. CDR3 region: CAISDYGWEQYF. The CDR3 DNA sequence: TGTGCCATCAGTGATTATGGGTGGGAGCAGTACTTC.